The 12 T cell receptor beta chains listed next were all sequenced from one sample in a study of cytomegalovirus exposure and HLA in healthy donors. Profiling relied on immunoSEQ multiplex PCR, and the TCRdb table lists in-frame clones only, not all of them. The sample carries a few hundred thousand clones, approximately 90% recorded once. The sample was PBMCs. Receptor source: a woman aged 18-29 years in good health and CMV-seronegative.

The chain employs TRBV13 and TRBJ2-7, with TRBD1 identical over 7 bases. The V gene end was trimmed by 4 bases and the J gene end by 2 bases; junction bases not matched to a gene: 2. Germline CDR1 and CDR2: PRHDT and FYEKMQ (reference sequence). CDR3 length: 13 residues. CDR3 sequence reads: CASSSQGTYEQYF. The CDR3 DNA sequence: TGTGCCAGCAGCTCACAGGGGACCTACGAGCAGTACTTC.

J is TRBJ1-5 and V is TRBV28; D gene ambiguous. Per germline, CDR1 MDHEN and CDR2 SYDVKM. V gave up 3 bases and J gave up 6 bases, with 6 bases separating them. CDR3 size: 12 residues. The CDR3 region has the DNA TGTGCCAGCAGTTTGGCCAGTCAGCCCCAGCATTTT. It specifies CASSLASQPQHF.

CDR3 in amino acids: CASSLLASGGNNEQFF. The CDR3 DNA reads TGTGCCAGCAGTTTATTGGCTAGCGGGGGAAACAATGAGCAGTTCTTC. This chain uses TRBV27 with TRBJ2-1, with 10 bases that match TRBD2. Trimming cost V 1 base and J 5 bases; bases outside gene matches: 5. Germline lookup yields CDR1 MNHEY and CDR2 SMNVEV (reference sequence). The CDR3 runs 16 residues.

The V and J genes are TRBV28 and TRBJ1-2, with a weak D call TRBD1 (6 bases). Germline loops: CDR1 MDHEN, CDR2 SYDVKM. Trimming removed 5 bases from V and 4 bases from J, with 14 bases in between. This CDR3 region has 14 residues. This CDR3 reads CASSLGGQIYGYTF. The DNA of the CDR3 is TGTGCCAGCAGTCTCGGGGGGCAGATCTATGGCTACACCTTC.

As DNA, the CDR3 is TGTGCCAGCAGTGAGTTAGACGGGACAGGACCCTACGAGCAGTACTTC. This encodes CASSELDGTGPYEQYF. The genes are TRBV6-1 and TRBJ2-7, with TRBD1 identical over 8 bases. The V gene end was trimmed by 3 bases and the J gene end by 2 bases; junction bases not matched to a gene: 9. CDR3 length equals 16 residues. Per germline, CDR1 MNHNS and CDR2 SASEGT.

The genes are TRBV4-1 and TRBJ2-2; D remains ambiguous. The V gene's germline CDR1 is MGHRA and CDR2 YSYEKL. This CDR3 comprises 13 residues. V gave up 4 bases and J gave up 9 bases, with 12 bases separating them. The CDR3 here is CASSPSSPRELFF. The DNA of the CDR3 is TGCGCCAGCAGCCCGTCAAGCCCCCGGGAGCTGTTTTTT.

This clone was recorded only once. The chain employs TRBV18 and TRBJ2-4; unclear D gene. This CDR3 is built from 14 residues. Germline V gives CDR1 KGHSH, CDR2 LQKENI. V dropped 0 bases and J dropped 0 bases, with 3 bases sitting between them. DNA for the CDR3: TGTGCCAGCTCACCACCTCTAGCCAAAAACATTCAGTACTTC. The encoded protein is CASSPPLAKNIQYF.

CDR3 residues: CASSRYGTRGDTQYF. CDR3 coding DNA: TGTGCCAGCAGTCGATACGGGACTCGCGGAGATACGCAGTATTTT. The V and J genes are TRBV6-5 and TRBJ2-3; TRBD2 might be the D (6 bases). Deletions cut 5 bases from V and 5 bases from J, with 17 bases between. CDR1 is MNHEY, CDR2 SVGAGI, per germline. This CDR3 has 15 amino acids.

The chain couples TRBV5-8 to TRBJ1-1; tentatively, D is TRBD1 (5 bases). Trimming stripped 5 bases from V and 0 bases from J, with 20 bases between. CDR3 length: 17 amino acids. Germline CDR1 reads SGHTS; CDR2 reads YDEGEE. The CDR3 spells CASSSPSGFLMNTEAFF. In DNA, the CDR3 is TGTGCCAGCAGTTCGCCCTCAGGGTTCTTGATGAACACTGAAGCTTTCTTT. The full variable domain, completed using reference TRBV5-8 and TRBJ1-1, is EAGVTQSPTHLIKTRGQQATLRCSPISGHTSVYWYQQALGLGLQFLLWYDEGEERNRGNFPPRFSGRQFPNYSSELNVNALELEDSALYLCASSSPSGFLMNTEAFFGQGTRLTVV.

The V call is TRBV19, the J call TRBJ2-7; 9 bases line up with TRBD1. After removal of 6 bases from V and 5 bases from J, the junction contained 8 bases not matched to a gene. Germline loops: CDR1 LNHDA, CDR2 SQIVND (reference sequence). CDR3 length equals 14 residues. This CDR3 reads CASSAGTGTHEQYF. The DNA for the CDR3 is TGTGCCAGTAGCGCCGGGACAGGGACCCACGAGCAGTACTTC.

The genes are TRBV28 and TRBJ2-7; D is unresolved. There are 13 residues in the CDR3. Per the germline V gene, CDR1 is MDHEN and CDR2 is SYDVKM. Trimming pared 5 bases from V and 2 bases from J, leaving 10 bases between. DNA for the CDR3: TGTGCCAGCAGTCCAGTTGGCACCTACGAGCAGTACTTC. It translates to CASSPVGTYEQYF.

J is TRBJ2-1 and V is TRBV19; TRBD2 matches at 14 bases. The germline CDR1 and CDR2 sequences are LNHDA and SQIVND (reference sequence). V shed 1 base, J shed 7 bases, and the junction held 6 bases outside the gene matches. The CDR3 runs 17 residues. The chain's CDR3 is CASSIAHGTSGSNEQFF. The CDR3 region has the DNA TGTGCCAGTAGTATAGCCCACGGGACTAGCGGGAGTAATGAGCAGTTCTTC.